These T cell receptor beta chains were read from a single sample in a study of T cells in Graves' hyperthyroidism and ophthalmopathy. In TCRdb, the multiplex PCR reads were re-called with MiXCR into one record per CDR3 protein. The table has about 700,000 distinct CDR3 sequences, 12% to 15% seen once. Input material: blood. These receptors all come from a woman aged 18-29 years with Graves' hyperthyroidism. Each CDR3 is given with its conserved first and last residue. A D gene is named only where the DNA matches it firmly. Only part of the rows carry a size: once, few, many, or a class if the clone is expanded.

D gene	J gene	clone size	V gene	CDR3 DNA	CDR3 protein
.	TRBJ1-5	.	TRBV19	TGTGCCAGTAGGACGACTCCTGAGCCCCAGCATTTT	CASRTTPEPQHF
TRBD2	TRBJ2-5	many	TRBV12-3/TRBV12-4	TGTGCCAGCAGTTTTCTAGCGGGAGAGTTAGAGACCCAGTACTTC	CASSFLAGELETQYF
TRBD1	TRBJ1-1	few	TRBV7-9	TGTGCCAGCAGCTTACCGAACAGGGGGCAAGGTGAAGCTTTCTTT	CASSLPNRGQGEAFF
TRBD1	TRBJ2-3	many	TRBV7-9	TGTGCCAGCAGCTTATCGGGACAGGGGGTAGATACGCAGTATTTT	CASSLSGQGVDTQYF
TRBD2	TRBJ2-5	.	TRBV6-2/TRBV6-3	TGTGCCAGCACCCCCGGGACTAGCGGGAGGGCCGGAGAGACCCAGTACTTC	CASTPGTSGRAGETQYF
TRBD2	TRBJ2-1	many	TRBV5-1	TGCGCCAGCAGGGGACTAGTGATCGATGAGCAGTTCTTC	CASRGLVIDEQFF
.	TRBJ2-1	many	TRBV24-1	TGTGCCACCAGTGGTTATGCTACGGCCACCTCCTACAATGAGCAGTTCTTC	CATSGYATATSYNEQFF
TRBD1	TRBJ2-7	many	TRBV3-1	TGTGCCAGCAGCCAAGAGGGGCGGACAGGGAAAACCTACGAGCAGTACTTC	CASSQEGRTGKTYEQYF
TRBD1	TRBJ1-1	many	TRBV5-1	TGCGCCAGCAGCTCCATACAGGGGATGAACACTGAAGCTTTCTTT	CASSSIQGMNTEAFF
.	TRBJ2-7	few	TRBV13	TGTGCCAGCAGCTTCGGGGTATCCGACGAGCAGTACTTC	CASSFGVSDEQYF
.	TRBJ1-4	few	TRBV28	TGTGCCAGCAAAGATGAAAAACTGTTTTTT	CASKDEKLFF
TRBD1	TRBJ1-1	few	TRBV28	TGTGCCAGCAGTCCTCCGGACAGGGATTCGTCTTTCTTT	CASSPPDRDSSFF
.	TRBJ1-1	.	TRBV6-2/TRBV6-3	TGTGCCAGCAGACCCCCCGGGGACCCGAACACTGAAGCTTTCTTT	CASRPPGDPNTEAFF